The clone carrying this TCR beta chain has just one count. This entry comes from a study of blood T cell repertoires in COVID-19. Study as a whole: Spain, Italy and the United States supplied samples that represented acute and convalescent COVID-19. T cells, B-cell-depleted T cells, or PBMCs provided the cDNA or gDNA that served as material.

In the original workflow: Researchers report that nucleated cell counts were estimated from reference gene primer amplification. The repertoire was sequenced with immunoSEQ multiplex PCR; TCRdb's copy has only in-frame clones and lacks some. V and J calls plus clone size are reproduced from that table; the DNA served to infer D and trimming. The repertoire includes under 5,500 clones, almost 85% of them detected once, and about an eighth sits in the top ten. The CDR3 has 14 amino acids. Germline assignment: CDR1 SGHTA and CDR2 FQGTGA. Germline trimming cut 2 bases from V and 13 bases from J; bases unmatched to any gene: 11.

Sample: peripheral blood. This clonotype originated in a man between 65 and 80 years old with active COVID-19. This chain links TRBV7-3 with TRBJ2-3; 8 bases match TRBD2. The CDR3 nucleotides read TGTGCCAGCAGCTTAGGCGCGCGGGGGGATTGGGAGTATTTT. Translation: CASSLGARGDWEYF.